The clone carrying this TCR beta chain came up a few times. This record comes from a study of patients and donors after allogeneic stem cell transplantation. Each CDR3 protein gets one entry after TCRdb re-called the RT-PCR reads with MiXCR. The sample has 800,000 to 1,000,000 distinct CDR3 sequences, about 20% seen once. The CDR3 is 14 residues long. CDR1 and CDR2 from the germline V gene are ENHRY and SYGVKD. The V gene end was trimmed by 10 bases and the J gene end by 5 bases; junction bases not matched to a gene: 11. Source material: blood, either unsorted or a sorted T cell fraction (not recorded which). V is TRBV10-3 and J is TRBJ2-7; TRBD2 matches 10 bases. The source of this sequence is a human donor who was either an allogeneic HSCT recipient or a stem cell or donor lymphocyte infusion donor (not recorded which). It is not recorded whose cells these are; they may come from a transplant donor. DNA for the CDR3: TGTGCCACCACCTCTAGCGGGAGTACCGACGAGCAGTACTTC. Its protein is CATTSSGSTDEQYF.